This passage covers 6 T cell receptor beta chains from one sample sequenced in a study of blood T cell repertoires in COVID-19. Sequencing used immunoSEQ multiplex PCR; TCRdb keeps in-frame clones, though not all of them. The sample includes 130,000 to 150,000 clones, roughly 84% of them seen just once. The sequenced sample was peripheral blood. The receptors shown here come from a human donor in a cohort sampled during active COVID-19.

This rearrangement joins TRBV6-6 to TRBJ2-1, with 11 bases fitting TRBD2. This CDR3 is built from 15 residues. Germline V gives CDR1 MNHNY, CDR2 SVGAGI (reference sequence). Trimming removed 6 bases from V and 7 bases from J; junction bases left unmatched: 8. CDR3 DNA: TGTGCCAGCAGCCCGGGACTAGCGGAGAATAATGAGCAGTTCTTC. As protein: CASSPGLAENNEQFF.

The chain couples TRBV6-5 to TRBJ2-7, with 12 positions matching TRBD2. The CDR3 extends over 16 amino acids. Losses at the gene ends were 4 bases for V and 3 bases for J; bases not matched to a gene: 7. CDR1 is MNHEY and CDR2 is SVGAGI in the germline V gene. The CDR3 loop is CASSSSRTSGDYEQYF. The DNA of the CDR3 is TGTGCCAGCAGTTCCTCCCGGACTAGCGGGGACTACGAGCAGTACTTC.

The CDR3 is CASSQHRANNEQFF. The CDR3 DNA reads as TGTGCCAGCAGCCAACATAGAGCAAACAATGAGCAGTTCTTC. V gene TRBV4-2 combines with J gene TRBJ2-1; the D is unclear. Germline V gene lookup returns CDR1 LGHNA and CDR2 YNFKEQ. CDR3 length: 14 amino acids. The V and J ends lost 2 bases and 5 bases respectively, with 10 bases between them.

The chain carries TRBV3-1 (or the pseudogene TRBV3-2) and TRBJ2-2; tentatively, D is TRBD2 (6 bases). The CDR3 is made up of 14 amino acids. Germline V gene sequence: CDR1 LGHDT, CDR2 YNNKEL (reference sequence). V was trimmed by 1 base and J by 8 bases, leaving 11 bases between them. CDR3 sequence: CASSQGSSVGELFF. The DNA for the CDR3 is TGTGCCAGCAGCCAAGGTTCTAGCGTGGGGGAGCTGTTTTTT.

This chain connects TRBV5-6 to TRBJ2-1, with 7 bases fitting TRBD2. The CDR3 runs to 15 residues. Germline trimming cut 6 bases from V and 10 bases from J; bases unmatched to any gene: 16. Germline V gene lookup returns CDR1 SGHDT and CDR2 YYEEEE. The CDR3 region is CASTPELAGVGEQFF. DNA for the CDR3: TGTGCCAGCACCCCGGAGTTGGCGGGAGTTGGCGAGCAGTTCTTC.

The V call is TRBV15, the J call TRBJ2-7; TRBD2 agrees at 12 bases. This CDR3 is 15 amino acids long. CDR1 and CDR2 (germline): LNHNV, YYDKDF (reference sequence). V trimming: 8 bases; J trimming: 3 bases; junction bases outside the gene matches: 8. This CDR3 is CATAMTSGRNYEQYV. CDR3 DNA: TGTGCCACCGCTATGACTAGCGGGAGAAACTACGAGCAGTACGTC.